The clone carrying this T cell receptor (beta chain) has a handful of counts. These data originate in a study of identical twins. Trimming removed 3 bases at V and 7 bases at J, with 12 bases between. This CDR3 is 13 amino acids long. CDR1 and CDR2 (germline): MNHEY, SVGAGI. TCRdb analysed the 5' RACE reads with MiXCR anew, one entry per CDR3 protein. Of roughly 1.6 million distinct CDR3 sequences detected, under 35% appear once; the ten largest clones hold about 0.3%. This receptor was identified in a newborn girl in good health. Material: cord blood. The chain combines TRBV6-5 with TRBJ2-5; maybe TRBD1 (6 bases). This chain's CDR3 is CASSYAGVGTQYF. DNA of the CDR3: TGTGCCAGCAGTTATGCAGGGGTGGGGACCCAGTACTTC.